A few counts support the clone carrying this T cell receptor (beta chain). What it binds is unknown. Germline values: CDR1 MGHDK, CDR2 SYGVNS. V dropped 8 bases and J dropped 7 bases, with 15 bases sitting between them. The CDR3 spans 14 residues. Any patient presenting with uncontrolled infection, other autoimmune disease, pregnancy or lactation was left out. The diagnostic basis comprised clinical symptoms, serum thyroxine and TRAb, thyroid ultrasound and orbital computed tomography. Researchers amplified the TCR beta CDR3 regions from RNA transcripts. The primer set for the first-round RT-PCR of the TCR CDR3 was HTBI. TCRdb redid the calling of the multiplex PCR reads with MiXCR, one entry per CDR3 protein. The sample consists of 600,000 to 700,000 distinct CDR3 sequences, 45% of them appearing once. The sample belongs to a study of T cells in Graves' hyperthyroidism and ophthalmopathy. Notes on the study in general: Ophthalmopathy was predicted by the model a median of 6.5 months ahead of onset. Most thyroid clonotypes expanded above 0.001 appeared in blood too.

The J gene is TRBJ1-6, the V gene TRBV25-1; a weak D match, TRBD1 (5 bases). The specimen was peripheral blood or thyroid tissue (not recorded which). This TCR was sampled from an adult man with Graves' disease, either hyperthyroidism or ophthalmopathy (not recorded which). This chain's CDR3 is CASLAGLANSPLHF. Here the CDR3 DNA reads TGTGCCAGCTTAGCGGGACTCGCGAATTCACCCCTCCACTTT.